Below are 12 T cell receptor beta chains sequenced from a single sample in a study of blood T cell repertoires in COVID-19. Profiled with immunoSEQ multiplex PCR; TCRdb holds only in-frame clones, not every one. The sample includes about 220,000 clones, 83% of them seen just once. The material sequenced was PBMCs or T cells enriched from blood (not recorded which). The receptors come from a woman between 50 and 59 years old who had been exposed to COVID-19.

The chain uses TRBV5-1 and TRBJ2-3; a weak D match, TRBD2 (5 bases). Trimming removed 1 base at V and 6 bases at J, with 12 bases between. The CDR3 has 14 amino acids. Germline V gene sequence: CDR1 SGHRS, CDR2 YFSETQ. This CDR3 reads CASSLRGSTDTQYF. For the CDR3, the DNA is TGCGCCAGCAGCTTGAGAGGGTCAACCGATACGCAGTATTTT.

This rearrangement joins TRBV11-2 to TRBJ2-2, with TRBD2 identical over 9 bases. The junction had 3 bases not matched to a gene; V was cut back by 6 bases and J by 1 base. Germline CDR1 reads SGHAT; CDR2 reads FQNNGV. The CDR3 is 15 residues long. The CDR3 DNA follows: TGTGCCAGCAGTGCGACTAGCGGGAACACCGGGGAGCTGTTTTTT. Translating it yields CASSATSGNTGELFF.

The rearrangement joins TRBV4-3 to TRBJ1-4; maybe TRBD1 (6 bases). Germline CDR1 is LGHNA and CDR2 is YSLEER. The CDR3 is 17 amino acids. Trimming removed 4 bases at V and 8 bases at J, with 23 bases between. The CDR3 sequence: CASSLAKSVQGYEKLFF. DNA of the CDR3: TGCGCCAGCAGCCTAGCAAAATCGGTACAGGGTTACGAAAAACTGTTTTTT.

This sequence joins TRBV30 and TRBJ2-1, with 13 bases fitting TRBD2. This CDR3 region has 15 residues. Losses at the gene ends were 1 base for V and 7 bases for J; bases not matched to a gene: 4. CDR1 is GTSNPN, CDR2 SVGIG, per germline (reference sequence). CDR3 nucleotides: TGTGCCTGGAGTGCGACTAGCGGGGGGAGGAATGAGCAGTTCTTC. It encodes CAWSATSGGRNEQFF.

This clone occurred once. The chain combines TRBV15 with TRBJ2-7, with TRBD1 matching 9 bases. The CDR3 totals 14 residues. Germline CDR1 reads LNHNV; CDR2 reads YYDKDF (reference sequence). V was pared by 0 bases and J by 3 bases, with 0 bases of the junction left unmatched. The CDR3 sequence: CATSRETGGYEQYF. DNA for the CDR3: TGTGCCACCAGCAGAGAGACAGGGGGCTACGAGCAGTACTTC.

The CDR3 protein is CASSEAGGGVNTEAFF. CDR3 sequence (DNA): TGTGCCAGCAGTGAAGCGGGGGGGGGCGTTAACACTGAAGCTTTCTTT. The rearrangement links TRBV6-1 to TRBJ1-1; D might be TRBD1 (6 bases). Deletions cut 0 bases from V and 2 bases from J, with 13 bases between. CDR1 and CDR2 from the germline V gene are MNHNS and SASEGT. The CDR3 loop spans 16 amino acids.

CDR3 loop: CAWSAPGGMGYGYTF. The CDR3 coding sequence is TGTGCCTGGAGTGCTCCCGGCGGGATGGGATACGGCTACACCTTC. The chain is built from TRBV30 and TRBJ1-2; D is uncertain. Germline CDR1 GTSNPN, CDR2 SVGIG (reference sequence). V was shortened by 1 base and J by 8 bases, with 20 bases between the two germline ends. The CDR3 sequence is 15 residues long.

The gene calls are TRBV11-2 and TRBJ1-1; D may be TRBD1 (5 bases). V dropped 1 base and J dropped 1 base, with 13 bases sitting between them. The germline V gene encodes CDR1 SGHAT and CDR2 FQNNGV. The CDR3 length is 16 residues. Written as DNA, the CDR3 is TGTGCCAGCAGCTTAGTCGGGGGGTCAACGAACACTGAAGCTTTCTTT. Its protein product is CASSLVGGSTNTEAFF.

J is TRBJ1-3 and V is TRBV12-3 or TRBV12-4; D is uncertain. The CDR3 runs to 13 residues. The ends were cut back, 7 bases at V and 0 bases at J, with 7 bases in the middle. The CDR3: CASTAGSGNTIYF. The CDR3 bases are TGTGCCAGCACGGCGGGCTCTGGAAACACCATATATTTT.

In its sample, this clone was seen a few times. This chain connects TRBV28 to TRBJ2-1, with a tentative D call TRBD1 (5 bases). V was cut by 3 bases and J by 2 bases, with 8 bases left in between. The CDR3 is 14 amino acids. Per germline, CDR1 MDHEN and CDR2 SYDVKM. The CDR3 spells CASSLTDPYNEQFF. In DNA, the CDR3 is TGTGCCAGCAGTTTGACAGATCCCTACAATGAGCAGTTCTTC. Filled out from reference TRBV28 and TRBJ2-1, the complete variable domain reads DVKVTQSSRYLVKRTGEKVFLECVQDMDHENMFWYRQDPGLGLRLIYFSYDVKMKEKGDIPEGYSVSREKKERFSLILESASTNQTSMYLCASSLTDPYNEQFFGPGTRLTVL.

The rearrangement joins TRBV21-1 to TRBJ2-6; the D segment call TRBD1 is taken from the table without a DNA check. TRBV21-1 is listed as a pseudogene. The CDR3 sequence is 18 residues long. CDR3 coding DNA: TGTGCCAGCAGCGCGTACAGGGGGCCTCACTCTGGGGCCAACGTCCTGACTTTC. It is translated as CASSAYRGPHSGANVLTF.

The rearrangement uses TRBV2 and TRBJ1-1, with D possibly matching TRBD1 (5 bases). The CDR3 has 14 residues. The germline V gene has CDR1 SNHLY and CDR2 FYNNEI. The V and J ends lost 6 bases and 3 bases respectively, with 14 bases between them. CDR3 residues: CASSPIWGDTEAFF. The CDR3 DNA sequence: TGTGCCAGCAGCCCTATATGGGGGGACACTGAAGCTTTCTTT.